The 23 T cell receptor beta chains below all came from one sample that was sequenced in a study of T cell responses to AZD1222 COVID-19 vaccine. Assay: immunoSEQ multiplex PCR; the TCRdb copy retains only in-frame clones and omits some. The data show some 150,000 clones, with over 75% seen just once and roughly 4.3% held by the top ten. The material was peripheral blood, obtained 28 days after the second AZD1222 dose. Source of these receptors: an adult who received the AZD1222 COVID-19 vaccine.

CDR3 residues: CASSELGTADGYTF. The DNA for the CDR3 is TGTGCCAGCAGCGAACTTGGGACTGCTGATGGCTACACCTTC. The genes are TRBV11-2 and TRBJ1-2, with a tentative D call TRBD1 (5 bases). The CDR3 spans 14 residues. The germline V gene encodes CDR1 SGHAT and CDR2 FQNNGV. V was cut by 5 bases and J by 6 bases, with 16 bases left in between.

The chain recombines TRBV29-1 with TRBJ2-7; a weak D match, TRBD1 (6 bases). Germline-derived CDR1 and CDR2 are SQVTM and ANQGSEA. The CDR3 spans 13 residues. The V end lost 4 bases, the J end lost 2 bases, and 12 bases lay between the germline ends. CDR3: CSVAGTRTYEQYF. CDR3 DNA sequence: TGCAGCGTTGCCGGGACAAGGACCTACGAGCAGTACTTC.

The chain links TRBV6-5 to TRBJ1-1; TRBD1 aligns across 10 bases. The CDR3 length is 15 residues. CDR1 and CDR2 (germline): MNHEY, SVGAGI. V was clipped by 7 bases and J by 4 bases; unmatched bases: 9. The CDR3 DNA sequence: TGTGCCAGCAATCAAGGACAGGGGGATAGCACTGAAGCTTTCTTT. Its protein product is CASNQGQGDSTEAFF.

The genes are TRBV2 and TRBJ1-4; TRBD1 is a possible D gene (5 bases). The V end was cut by 6 bases, the J end by 10 bases, with 12 bases between. The CDR3 totals 12 residues. Germline loops: CDR1 SNHLY, CDR2 FYNNEI. CDR3 residues: CASSETRGKLFF. CDR3 DNA sequence: TGTGCCAGCAGCGAGACGAGGGGAAAACTGTTTTTT.

The chain combines TRBV3-1 (or the pseudogene TRBV3-2) with TRBJ2-2; D is ambiguous. V gave up 4 bases and J gave up 6 bases, with 15 bases separating them. Germline CDR1 and CDR2: LGHDT and YNNKEL (reference sequence). This CDR3 has 15 amino acids. The CDR3 reads CASSPTRPPAGELFF. The CDR3 DNA is TGTGCCAGCAGCCCTACCAGACCCCCTGCCGGGGAGCTGTTTTTT.

The rearrangement links TRBV30 to TRBJ1-5, with D tentatively TRBD1 (5 bases). The CDR3 extends over 15 amino acids. Looked up from germline, CDR1 is GTSNPN and CDR2 is SVGIG (reference sequence). Trimming removed 1 base from V and 4 bases from J, with 14 bases in between. CDR3 region: CAWSGEAGPNQPQHF. The CDR3 DNA reads as TGTGCCTGGAGTGGGGAAGCAGGGCCGAATCAGCCCCAGCATTTT.

The CDR3 nucleotides read TGTGCCAGTATGTGGGGGCCGTCTGGAAACACCATATATTTT. Its translation: CASMWGPSGNTIYF. This sequence joins TRBV19 and TRBJ1-3; weak D call: TRBD1 (6 bases). The CDR3 contains 14 residues. Trimming stripped 7 bases from V and 1 base from J, with 11 bases between. CDR1 and CDR2 (germline): LNHDA, SQIVND (reference sequence).

This clone appeared a few times. The chain combines TRBV5-6 with TRBJ1-2, with no clear D. Germline assignment: CDR1 SGHDT and CDR2 YYEEEE. The CDR3 has 14 residues. The V and J ends lost 3 bases and 4 bases respectively, with 13 bases between them. The CDR3 here is CASSSRLYVYGYTF. The CDR3 DNA is TGTGCCAGCAGCTCCCGGTTGTATGTCTATGGCTACACCTTC.

The chain carries TRBV30 and TRBJ1-2; perhaps TRBD1 as D (6 bases). V lost 3 bases and J lost 7, with 15 bases in between. The CDR3 has 13 amino acids. The germline V gene encodes CDR1 GTSNPN and CDR2 SVGIG (reference sequence). CDR3 nucleotides: TGTGCCTGGAGACCCCGGGACACGGGTGGCTACACCTTC. Protein product: CAWRPRDTGGYTF.

V gene TRBV20-1 combines with J gene TRBJ2-2; D not certain. V was clipped by 3 bases and J by 8 bases, with 13 bases between them. CDR3 length: 13 amino acids. Germline assignment: CDR1 DFQATT and CDR2 SNEGSKA (reference sequence). CDR3 sequence (DNA): TGCAGTGCTAGTGAACCAATCCGGGGGGAGCTGTTTTTT. This translates into CSASEPIRGELFF.

V and J are TRBV12-3 or TRBV12-4 and TRBJ1-1, with D maybe TRBD1 (5 bases). The CDR3 runs 11 residues. Trimming took 6 bases from V and 11 from J, leaving 13 bases between them. The CDR3 nucleotides are TGTGCCAGCAGGTCAGGGTTGTGGGCTTTCTTT. Amino acid sequence: CASRSGLWAFF.

The chain couples TRBV10-1 to TRBJ1-6, with D unresolved. Germline-derived CDR1 and CDR2 are WNHNN and SYGVQD (reference sequence). With 3 bases removed from V and 10 bases from J, the gap between germline ends came to 7 bases. The CDR3 sequence is 12 residues long. The CDR3 DNA is TGCGCCAGCAGTGACCCGGGATCACCCCTCCACTTT. Translated: CASSDPGSPLHF.

This clone was picked up one time. V is TRBV6-5 and J is TRBJ1-1; D possibly corresponds to TRBD1 (5 bases). Germline CDR1 reads MNHEY; CDR2 reads SVGAGI. The CDR3 contains 14 residues. V was pared by 6 bases and J by 0 bases, with 11 bases between. The CDR3 region has the DNA TGTGCCAGCAGGCCCTTAGGGGTGAACACTGAAGCTTTCTTT. This encodes CASRPLGVNTEAFF.

The J gene is TRBJ1-2, the V gene TRBV19; the D gene is possibly TRBD1 (5 bases). V was pared by 4 bases and J by 4 bases, with 19 bases between. The length of the CDR3 is 16 residues. Germline CDR1 and CDR2: LNHDA and SQIVND (reference sequence). This CDR3 reads CASSTATSTDFYGYTF. CDR3 nucleotides: TGTGCCAGTAGTACCGCTACCTCGACAGATTTCTATGGCTACACCTTC.

The genes are TRBV27 and TRBJ2-3; D is possibly TRBD2 (5 bases). The CDR3 runs to 14 residues. V lost 5 bases and J 3 bases, leaving 12 bases between the germline ends. The germline gives CDR1 MNHEY, CDR2 SMNVEV (reference sequence). CDR3 nucleotide sequence: TGTGCCAGCAGTCCGGATCGAGGGACAGATACGCAGTATTTT. This encodes CASSPDRGTDTQYF.

As regards this clone: The sample carries other DNA sequences with the same CDR3. The chain employs TRBV2 and TRBJ1-3; D remains ambiguous. This CDR3 has 13 residues. Per germline, CDR1 SNHLY and CDR2 FYNNEI. Trimming left V 6 bases short and J 0 bases short, with 6 bases between. The CDR3 loop is CASSGASGNTIYF. The CDR3 coding sequence is TGTGCCAGCAGCGGCGCCTCTGGAAACACCATATATTTT.

The chain joins TRBV6-5 to TRBJ2-7; D remains unclear. Looked up from germline, CDR1 is MNHEY and CDR2 is SVGAGI. V was trimmed by 0 bases and J by 9 bases, leaving 6 bases between them. The CDR3 length is 11 residues. Here the CDR3 DNA reads TGTGCCAGCAGTTACTCTTCGGTGCAGTACTTC. Its protein is CASSYSSVQYF.

This chain joins TRBV10-3 and TRBJ2-3; tentative D call: TRBD2 (7 bases). Trimming left V 4 bases short and J 6 bases short, with 14 bases between. Germline V gene lookup returns CDR1 ENHRY and CDR2 SYGVKD. The CDR3 is 14 amino acids. This CDR3 reads CAISVGGARDTQYF. The CDR3 DNA is TGTGCCATCAGTGTGGGGGGGGCCAGGGATACGCAGTATTTT.

The chain links TRBV4-3 to TRBJ1-4; TRBD1 agrees at 9 bases. Germline V gene lookup returns CDR1 LGHNA and CDR2 YSLEER. This CDR3 has 16 amino acids. Unmatched junction bases numbered 9, after V lost 3 bases and J lost 7 bases. The CDR3 nucleotides are TGCGCCAGCAGCCACATACAGGGGGCCGCGGGTGAAAAACTGTTTTTT. This sequence encodes CASSHIQGAAGEKLFF.

CDR3 amino acids: CASSQAGGYNQPQHF. The DNA for the CDR3 is TGCGCCAGCAGCCAAGCGGGCGGTTACAATCAGCCCCAGCATTTT. The gene calls are TRBV4-1 and TRBJ1-5; D remains unclear. The V end was cut by 1 base, the J end by 3 bases, with 10 bases between. CDR1 is MGHRA and CDR2 is YSYEKL in the germline V gene. The CDR3 runs to 15 residues.

This clone came up a few times. This rearrangement joins TRBV5-4 to TRBJ1-2, with D tentatively TRBD1 (5 bases). The CDR3 extends over 14 amino acids. CDR1 SGHNT and CDR2 YYREEE come from the germline V gene (reference sequence). Trimming cost V 0 bases and J 8 bases, with 14 bases left between them. The CDR3 DNA is TGTGCCAGCAGCTTGGAAAGCAGGGAGAGCGGCTACACCTTC. Encoded protein: CASSLESRESGYTF.

This sequence joins TRBV12-3 or TRBV12-4 and TRBJ1-6; D remains unclear. This CDR3 region has 13 residues. V lost 1 base to trimming and J lost 7 bases, with 5 bases between them. This chain's CDR3 is CASSLGANSPLHF. CDR3 bases: TGTGCCAGCAGTTTAGGGGCCAATTCACCCCTCCACTTT.

The sample holds one count of this clone. The identical CDR3 is also encoded by other nucleotide sequences in the sample. The V and J genes are TRBV12-3 or TRBV12-4 and TRBJ1-2; D remains ambiguous. V lost 6 bases, J lost 4 bases, and 6 bases lay in between. CDR3 length: 11 residues. CDR3 bases: TGTGCCAGCAGCCGGGGCTATGGCTACACCTTC. Translated, it gives CASSRGYGYTF.